The 22 T cell receptor beta chains in this list originate from one sample, sequenced in a study of control samples from healthy donors and cancer patients. Sequencing used immunoSEQ multiplex PCR; TCRdb keeps in-frame clones, though not all of them. The profile covers about 86,000 clones, with around 94% appearing a single time and approximately 4.8% taken by the ten largest. The sample taken for sequencing was blood. The receptors derive from a woman under 30 in good health.

In this sample, this clone turned up a few times. The V and J genes are TRBV2 and TRBJ1-5; D not resolved. Germline CDR1 and CDR2: SNHLY and FYNNEI. Trimming left V 3 bases short and J 0 bases short, with 9 bases between. CDR3 length: 15 amino acids. CDR3 region: CASSDTWVSNQPQHF. CDR3 bases: TGTGCCAGCAGTGATACATGGGTTAGCAATCAGCCCCAGCATTTT.

The chain employs TRBV2 and TRBJ1-2, with 7 nucleotides matching TRBD1. After removal of 8 bases from V and 5 bases from J, the junction contained 11 bases not matched to a gene. The CDR3 contains 14 residues. CDR1 is SNHLY and CDR2 is FYNNEI in the germline V gene. The CDR3 loop is CASSMEGASYGYTF. CDR3 sequence (DNA): TGTGCCAGCTCCATGGAGGGGGCGTCTTATGGCTACACCTTC.

The CDR3 protein is CSARRVNEQFF. DNA for the CDR3: TGCAGTGCTCGAAGGGTGAATGAGCAGTTCTTC. J is TRBJ2-1 and V is TRBV20-1; D is ambiguous. With 5 bases removed from V and 7 bases from J, the gap between germline ends came to 9 bases. This CDR3 is 11 amino acids long. In germline, CDR1 is DFQATT, CDR2 SNEGSKA (reference sequence).

This clone was observed a single time. CDR3: CASSEWATSGYYNEQFF. The CDR3 coding sequence is TGTGCCAGCAGTGAGTGGGCGACTAGCGGGTATTACAATGAGCAGTTCTTC. The rearrangement links TRBV6-1 to TRBJ2-1, with 10 bases matching TRBD2. V lost 3 bases, J lost 4 bases, and 9 bases stayed unmatched. CDR1 and CDR2 from the germline V gene are MNHNS and SASEGT. This CDR3 has 17 residues.

CDR3 DNA sequence: TGCGCCAGCAGCGGCGGGGCGCTGACCACCGGGGAGCTGTTTTTT. This codes for CASSGGALTTGELFF. V and J are TRBV5-1 and TRBJ2-2; the D gene is possibly TRBD2 (6 bases). The CDR3 is 15 amino acids. Per germline, CDR1 SGHRS and CDR2 YFSETQ. V lost 4 bases and J 4 bases, leaving 14 bases between the germline ends.

This clone came up once. This sequence joins TRBV7-9 and TRBJ1-2, with a weak D call TRBD1 (5 bases). CDR3 size: 14 residues. Per the germline V gene, CDR1 is SEHNR and CDR2 is FQNEAQ (reference sequence). Trimming shortened V by 5 bases and J by 8 bases, and 18 bases separated the two germline ends. As DNA, the CDR3 is TGTGCCAGCAGCGGTGGGGACTTCCGGTGGGGCTACACCTTC. Its translation is CASSGGDFRWGYTF. The full variable domain, completed using reference TRBV7-9 and TRBJ1-2, is DTGVSQNPRHKITKRGQNVTFRCDPISEHNRLYWYRQTLGQGPEFLTYFQNEAQLEKSRLLSDRFSAERPKGSFSTLEIQRTEQGDSAMYLCASSGGDFRWGYTFGSGTRLTVV.

The chain links TRBV5-1 to TRBJ2-5, with 9 bases matching TRBD1. CDR1 is SGHRS, CDR2 YFSETQ, per germline. The CDR3 runs 15 residues. Germline trimming cut 6 bases from V and 1 base from J; bases unmatched to any gene: 7. The CDR3 loop is CASKPGTGLQETQYF. The CDR3 nucleotides are TGCGCCAGCAAACCCGGGACAGGGCTCCAAGAGACCCAGTACTTC.

The V and J genes are TRBV19 and TRBJ2-7; 14 positions agree with TRBD2. The CDR3 totals 16 residues. Germline V gene sequence: CDR1 LNHDA, CDR2 SQIVND (reference sequence). V lost 5 bases and J lost 6; bases outside the gene matches: 9. The CDR3 DNA reads TGTGCCAGTAGTCCGACTAGCGGGAGGGCCTCAGGCGAGCAGTACTTC. Amino acids: CASSPTSGRASGEQYF.

This clone was detected only a few times. This chain connects TRBV19 to TRBJ2-7; TRBD1 might be the D (6 bases). The V and J ends lost 0 bases and 1 base respectively, with 7 bases between them. Germline loops: CDR1 LNHDA, CDR2 SQIVND (reference sequence). The CDR3 runs 14 residues. The CDR3 loop is CASSIDRGSYEQYF. In DNA form, the CDR3 reads TGTGCCAGTAGTATAGACAGGGGATCCTACGAGCAGTACTTC.

The rearrangement joins TRBV18 to TRBJ2-7, with D possibly TRBD1 on 5 matching bases. The V gene's germline CDR1 is KGHSH and CDR2 LQKENI. V shed 3 bases and J shed 1 base, with 10 bases lying between them. There are 14 residues in the CDR3. The CDR3 loop reads CASSPPDSSYEQYF. The CDR3 bases are TGTGCCAGCTCACCGCCCGACAGTTCCTACGAGCAGTACTTC.

This chain joins TRBV10-2 and TRBJ2-3; 10 nucleotides line up with TRBD2. V trimming: 4 bases; J trimming: 2 bases; junction bases outside the gene matches: 6. Germline loops: CDR1 WSHSY, CDR2 SAAADI. The CDR3 covers 16 residues. The CDR3 nucleotides read TGCGCCAGCAGTGTCCCTAGCGGGGGAATCACAGATACGCAGTATTTT. Protein product: CASSVPSGGITDTQYF.

This clone is a singleton in its sample. The genes are TRBV18 and TRBJ2-3; D gene unclear. Looked up from germline, CDR1 is KGHSH and CDR2 is LQKENI. This CDR3 has 14 residues. The V end was cut by 3 bases, the J end by 5 bases, with 12 bases between. The CDR3 is CASSPQLGVDTQYF. The CDR3, as DNA: TGTGCCAGCTCACCTCAGTTAGGAGTAGATACGCAGTATTTT.

V and J are TRBV18 and TRBJ2-7, with a possible D match to TRBD1 (6 bases). Germline loops: CDR1 KGHSH, CDR2 LQKENI. This CDR3 has 13 residues. Trimming removed 0 bases from V and 6 bases from J, with 9 bases in between. The CDR3, as DNA: TGTGCCAGCTCACCACCGGGCAGGGGCGAGCAGTACTTC. This sequence encodes CASSPPGRGEQYF.

CDR3: CASSIPPQETQYF. CDR3 bases: TGTGCCAGCAGCATCCCTCCCCAAGAGACCCAGTACTTC. The chain couples TRBV11-3 to TRBJ2-5; D is uncertain. This CDR3 contains 13 residues. V shed 5 bases and J shed 1 base, with 8 bases lying between them. Germline V gene sequence: CDR1 SGHNT, CDR2 YENEEA.

V usage is TRBV27 and J usage is TRBJ2-7; D not resolved. Trimming removed 5 bases at V and 6 bases at J, with 11 bases between. CDR1 is MNHEY, CDR2 SMNVEV, per germline (reference sequence). The CDR3 runs to 12 residues. CDR3 amino acids: CASSLPSVEQYF. CDR3 sequence (DNA): TGTGCCAGCAGTCTACCTTCGGTCGAGCAGTACTTC.

This chain connects TRBV7-9 to TRBJ1-5; tentative D call: TRBD1 (6 bases). V dropped 3 bases and J dropped 8 bases, with 17 bases sitting between them. Germline loops: CDR1 SEHNR, CDR2 FQNEAQ (reference sequence). This CDR3 contains 15 residues. The CDR3 DNA reads TGTGCCAGCAGCTTCGGGGGCGTGGGTTTTGAGCCCCAGCATTTT. Amino acids: CASSFGGVGFEPQHF.

This rearrangement joins TRBV6-5 to TRBJ2-5, with 12 bases lining up with TRBD2. The V gene end was trimmed by 6 bases and the J gene end by 5 bases; junction bases not matched to a gene: 1. CDR1 and CDR2 from the germline V gene are MNHEY and SVGAGI. This CDR3 spans 13 amino acids. Here the CDR3 reads CASRTSGSETQYF. The CDR3 nucleotides read TGTGCCAGCAGGACTAGCGGGAGTGAGACCCAGTACTTC.

The V gene is TRBV6-4, the J gene TRBJ2-1; TRBD1 or TRBD2 may be the D gene (5 bases each). The ends were cut back, 11 bases at V and 5 bases at J, with 13 bases in the middle. The CDR3 is 12 amino acids. From germline, CDR1 is MRHNA and CDR2 SNTAGT. CDR3 protein: CAPTRDDNEQFF. The DNA of the CDR3 is TGTGCCCCGACCAGGGACGACAATGAGCAGTTCTTC.

The chain couples TRBV18 to TRBJ2-5; D unresolved. The V end was cut by 5 bases, the J end by 3 bases, with 4 bases between. Looked up from germline, CDR1 is KGHSH and CDR2 is LQKENI. This CDR3 comprises 11 residues. In DNA form, the CDR3 reads TGTGCCAGCTCATCGAAAGAGACCCAGTACTTC. Protein product: CASSSKETQYF.

The chain combines TRBV19 with TRBJ2-2; 12 bases match TRBD1. Germline V gene lookup returns CDR1 LNHDA and CDR2 SQIVND (reference sequence). Germline trimming cut 4 bases from V and 4 bases from J; bases unmatched to any gene: 4. The CDR3 loop spans 16 amino acids. CDR3 in DNA: TGTGCCAGTAGTAGGGGACAGGGGGCGGTCACCGGGGAGCTGTTTTTT. Protein product: CASSRGQGAVTGELFF.

The chain recombines TRBV24-1 with TRBJ2-3, with D hard to call. Looked up from germline, CDR1 is KGHDR and CDR2 is SFDVKD. V lost 9 bases and J 2 bases, leaving 29 bases between the germline ends. This CDR3 is 19 amino acids long. The CDR3 nucleotides are TGTGCCACCGCTCCTTTATTTGATCCCTCAGCGACCTACACAGATACGCAGTATTTT. Translating gives CATAPLFDPSATYTDTQYF.

The rearrangement uses TRBV4-2 and TRBJ1-5; no reliable D call. This CDR3 comprises 15 residues. V lost 4 bases to trimming and J lost 2 bases, with 12 bases between them. Germline V gives CDR1 LGHNA, CDR2 YNFKEQ. DNA of the CDR3: TGTGCCAGCAGCCCGAACTTATTGGGCAATCAGCCCCAGCATTTT. Its protein product is CASSPNLLGNQPQHF.